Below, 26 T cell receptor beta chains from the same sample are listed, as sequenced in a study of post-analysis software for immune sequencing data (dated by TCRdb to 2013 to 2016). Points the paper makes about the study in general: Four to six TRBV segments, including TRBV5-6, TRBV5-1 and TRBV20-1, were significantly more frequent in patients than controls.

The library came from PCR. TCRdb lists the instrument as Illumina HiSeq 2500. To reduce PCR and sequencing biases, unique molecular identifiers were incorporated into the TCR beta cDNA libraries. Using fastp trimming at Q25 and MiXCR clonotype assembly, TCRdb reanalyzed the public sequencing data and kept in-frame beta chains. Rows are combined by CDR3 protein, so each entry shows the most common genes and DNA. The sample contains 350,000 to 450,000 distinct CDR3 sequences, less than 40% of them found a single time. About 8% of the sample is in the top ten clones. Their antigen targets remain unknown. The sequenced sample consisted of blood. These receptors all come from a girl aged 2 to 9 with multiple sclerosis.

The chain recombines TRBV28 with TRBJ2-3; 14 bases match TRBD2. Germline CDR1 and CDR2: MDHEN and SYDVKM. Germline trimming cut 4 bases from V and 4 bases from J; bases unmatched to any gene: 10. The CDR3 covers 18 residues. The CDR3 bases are TGTGCCAGCAGTTCGACTAGCGGGGGGGCCTATCGGGCAGATACGCAGTATTTT. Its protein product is CASSSTSGGAYRADTQYF.

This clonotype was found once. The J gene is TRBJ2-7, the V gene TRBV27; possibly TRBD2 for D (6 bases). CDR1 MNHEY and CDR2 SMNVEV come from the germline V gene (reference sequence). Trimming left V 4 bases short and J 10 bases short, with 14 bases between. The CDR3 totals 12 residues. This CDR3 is CASSSPGTVQYF. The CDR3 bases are TGTGCCAGCAGTTCCCCTGGGACTGTCCAGTACTTC.

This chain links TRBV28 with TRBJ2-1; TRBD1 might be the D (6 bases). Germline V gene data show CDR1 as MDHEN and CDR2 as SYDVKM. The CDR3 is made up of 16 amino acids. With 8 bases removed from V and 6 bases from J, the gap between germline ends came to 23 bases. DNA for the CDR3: TGTGCCAGCTCTTCATTCCTCCGGACAGCGCTCAATGAGCAGTTCTTC. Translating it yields CASSSFLRTALNEQFF.

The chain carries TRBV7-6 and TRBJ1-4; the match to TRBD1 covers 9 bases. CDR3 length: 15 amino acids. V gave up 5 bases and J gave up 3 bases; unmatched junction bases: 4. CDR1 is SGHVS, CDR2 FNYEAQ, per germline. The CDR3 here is CASSLWDRANEKLFF. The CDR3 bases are TGTGCCAGCAGCCTATGGGACAGGGCTAATGAAAAACTGTTTTTT.

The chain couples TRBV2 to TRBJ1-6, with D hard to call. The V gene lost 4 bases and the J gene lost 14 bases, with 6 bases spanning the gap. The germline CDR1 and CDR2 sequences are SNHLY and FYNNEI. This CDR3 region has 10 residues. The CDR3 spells CASSAGSLHF. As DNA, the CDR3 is TGTGCCAGCAGTGCTGGGTCCCTCCACTTT.

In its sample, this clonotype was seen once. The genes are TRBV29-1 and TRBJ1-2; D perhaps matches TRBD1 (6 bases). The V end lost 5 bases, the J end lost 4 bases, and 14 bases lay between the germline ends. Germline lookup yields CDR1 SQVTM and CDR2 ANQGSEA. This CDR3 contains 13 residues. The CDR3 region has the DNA TGCAGCGTTTCCATAACAGGGTCCTATGGCTACACCTTC. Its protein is CSVSITGSYGYTF.

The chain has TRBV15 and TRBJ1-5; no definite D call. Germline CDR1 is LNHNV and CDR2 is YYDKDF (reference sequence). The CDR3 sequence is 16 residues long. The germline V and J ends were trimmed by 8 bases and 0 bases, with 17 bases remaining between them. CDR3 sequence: CATGGGPGYSNQPQHF. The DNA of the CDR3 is TGTGCCACCGGCGGTGGCCCAGGATATAGCAATCAGCCCCAGCATTTT.

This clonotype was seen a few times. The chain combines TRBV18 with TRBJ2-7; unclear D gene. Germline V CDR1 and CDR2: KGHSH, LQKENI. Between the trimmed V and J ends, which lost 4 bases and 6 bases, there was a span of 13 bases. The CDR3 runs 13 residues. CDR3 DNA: TGTGCCAGCTCACTCGGGCCCACCGGCGAGCAGTACTTC. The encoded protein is CASSLGPTGEQYF. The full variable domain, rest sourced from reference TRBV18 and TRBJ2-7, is NAGVMQNPRHLVRRRGQEARLRCSPMKGHSHVYWYRQLPEEGLKFMVYLQKENIIDESGMPKERFSAEFPKEGPSILRIQQVVRGDSAAYFCASSLGPTGEQYFGPGTRLTVT.

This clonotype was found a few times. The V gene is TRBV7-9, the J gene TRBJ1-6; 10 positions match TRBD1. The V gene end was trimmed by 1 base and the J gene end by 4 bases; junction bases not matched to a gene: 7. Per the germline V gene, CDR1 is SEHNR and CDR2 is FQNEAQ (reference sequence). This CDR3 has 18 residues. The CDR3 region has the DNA TGTGCCAGCAGCTTAGTACTAGGGACAGGGGCGTATAATTCACCCCTCCACTTT. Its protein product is CASSLVLGTGAYNSPLHF. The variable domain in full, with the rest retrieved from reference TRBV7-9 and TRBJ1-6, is DTGVSQNPRHKITKRGQNVTFRCDPISEHNRLYWYRQTLGQGPEFLTYFQNEAQLEKSRLLSDRFSAERPKGSFSTLEIQRTEQGDSAMYLCASSLVLGTGAYNSPLHFGNGTRLTVT.

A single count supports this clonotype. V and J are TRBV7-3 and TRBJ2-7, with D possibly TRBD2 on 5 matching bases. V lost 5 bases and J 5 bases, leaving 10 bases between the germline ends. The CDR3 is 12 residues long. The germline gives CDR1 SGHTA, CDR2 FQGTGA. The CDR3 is CASSNGENEQYV. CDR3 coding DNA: TGTGCCAGCAGCAACGGGGAGAACGAGCAGTACGTC.

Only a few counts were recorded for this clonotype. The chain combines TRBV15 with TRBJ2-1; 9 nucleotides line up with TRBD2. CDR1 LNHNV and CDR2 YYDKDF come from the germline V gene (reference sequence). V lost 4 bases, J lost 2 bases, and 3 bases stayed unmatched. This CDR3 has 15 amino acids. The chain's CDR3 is CATSTRLAAYNEQFF. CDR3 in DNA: TGTGCCACCAGCACCAGACTAGCGGCCTACAATGAGCAGTTCTTC.

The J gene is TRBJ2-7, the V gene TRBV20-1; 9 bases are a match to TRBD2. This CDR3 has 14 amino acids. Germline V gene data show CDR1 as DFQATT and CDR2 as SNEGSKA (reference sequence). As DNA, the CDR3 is TGCAGCGCAGTTCTAGCGGGATTTACCTACGAGCAGTACTTC. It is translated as CSAVLAGFTYEQYF.

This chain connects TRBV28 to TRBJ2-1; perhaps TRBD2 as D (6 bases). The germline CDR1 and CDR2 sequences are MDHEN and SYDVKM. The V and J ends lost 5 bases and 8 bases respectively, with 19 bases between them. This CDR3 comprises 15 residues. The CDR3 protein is CASSLPGLFSDEQFF. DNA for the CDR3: TGTGCCAGCAGTCTCCCGGGACTCTTCTCCGATGAGCAGTTCTTC.

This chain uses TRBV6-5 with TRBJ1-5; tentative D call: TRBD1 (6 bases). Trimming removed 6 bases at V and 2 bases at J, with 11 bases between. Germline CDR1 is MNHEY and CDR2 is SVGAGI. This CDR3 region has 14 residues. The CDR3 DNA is TGTGCCAGCAGAGCAGGGGCTGGCAATCAGCCCCAGCATTTT. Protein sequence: CASRAGAGNQPQHF.

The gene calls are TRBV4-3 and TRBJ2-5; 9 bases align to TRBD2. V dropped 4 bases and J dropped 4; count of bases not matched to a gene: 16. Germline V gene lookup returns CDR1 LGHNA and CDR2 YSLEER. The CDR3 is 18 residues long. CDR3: CASSLANLAGDGLETQYF. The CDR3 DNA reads TGCGCCAGCAGCCTAGCAAATTTAGCGGGAGATGGATTAGAGACCCAGTACTTC.

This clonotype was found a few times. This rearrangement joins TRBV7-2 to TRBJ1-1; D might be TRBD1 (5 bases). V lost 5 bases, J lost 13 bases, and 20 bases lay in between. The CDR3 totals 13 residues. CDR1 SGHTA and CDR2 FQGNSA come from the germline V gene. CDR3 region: CASSQIGSGFGFF. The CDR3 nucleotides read TGTGCCAGCAGCCAAATTGGTTCAGGGTTTGGTTTCTTT. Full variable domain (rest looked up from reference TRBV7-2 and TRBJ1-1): GAGVSQSPSNKVTEKGKDVELRCDPISGHTALYWYRQSLGQGLEFLIYFQGNSAPDKSGLPSDRFSAERTGGSVSTLTIQRTQQEDSAVYLCASSQIGSGFGFFGQGTRLTVV.

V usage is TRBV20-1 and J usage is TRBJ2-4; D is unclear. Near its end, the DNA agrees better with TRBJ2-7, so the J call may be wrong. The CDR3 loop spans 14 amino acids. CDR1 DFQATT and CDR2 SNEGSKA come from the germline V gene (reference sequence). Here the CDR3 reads CSATSPTLTYEQYF. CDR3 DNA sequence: TGCAGTGCTACCTCCCCGACCCTAACCTACGAGCAGTACTTC.

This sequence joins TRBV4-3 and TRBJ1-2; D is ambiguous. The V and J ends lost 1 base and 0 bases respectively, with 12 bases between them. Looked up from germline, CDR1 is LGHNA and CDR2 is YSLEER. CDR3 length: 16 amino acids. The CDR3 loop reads CASSQVGWDANYGYTF. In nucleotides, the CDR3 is TGCGCCAGCAGCCAAGTTGGGTGGGATGCTAACTATGGCTACACCTTC.

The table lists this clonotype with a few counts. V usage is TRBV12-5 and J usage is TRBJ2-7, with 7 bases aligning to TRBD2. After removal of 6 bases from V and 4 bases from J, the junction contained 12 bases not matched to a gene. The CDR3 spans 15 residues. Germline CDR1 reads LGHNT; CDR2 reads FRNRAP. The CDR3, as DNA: TGTGCTAGTGGCTCCTCGTCGGGACTAAGGTACGAGCAGTACTTC. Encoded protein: CASGSSSGLRYEQYF.

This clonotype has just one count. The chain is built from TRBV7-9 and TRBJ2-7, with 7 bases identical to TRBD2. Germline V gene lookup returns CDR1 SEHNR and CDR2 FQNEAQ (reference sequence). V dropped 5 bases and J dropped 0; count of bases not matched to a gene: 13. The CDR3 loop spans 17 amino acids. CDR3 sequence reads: CASSPLSLAVISYEQYF. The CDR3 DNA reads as TGTGCCAGCAGCCCCCTTTCTCTAGCGGTGATCTCCTACGAGCAGTACTTC.

The CDR3 is CATSRDGGGLYEQYF. CDR3 in DNA: TGTGCCACCAGCAGAGATGGGGGGGGTCTCTACGAGCAGTACTTC. V and J are TRBV15 and TRBJ2-4; 7 bases align to TRBD2. The DNA end is more similar to TRBJ2-7, so the J call may be wrong. This CDR3 contains 15 residues. Germline V gene lookup returns CDR1 LNHNV and CDR2 YYDKDF (reference sequence).

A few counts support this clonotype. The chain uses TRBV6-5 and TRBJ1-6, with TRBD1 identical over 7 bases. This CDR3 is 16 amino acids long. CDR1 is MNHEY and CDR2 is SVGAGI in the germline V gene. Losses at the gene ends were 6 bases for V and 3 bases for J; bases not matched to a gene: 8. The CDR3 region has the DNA TGTGCCAGCAGCAACGGGAACAGGGGCTATAATTCACCCCTCCACTTT. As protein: CASSNGNRGYNSPLHF.

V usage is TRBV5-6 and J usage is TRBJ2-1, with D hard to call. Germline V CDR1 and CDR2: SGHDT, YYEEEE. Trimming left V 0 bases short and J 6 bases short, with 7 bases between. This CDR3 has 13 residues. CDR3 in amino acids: CASSLVAANEQFF. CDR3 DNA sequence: TGTGCCAGCAGCTTGGTCGCCGCCAATGAGCAGTTCTTC.

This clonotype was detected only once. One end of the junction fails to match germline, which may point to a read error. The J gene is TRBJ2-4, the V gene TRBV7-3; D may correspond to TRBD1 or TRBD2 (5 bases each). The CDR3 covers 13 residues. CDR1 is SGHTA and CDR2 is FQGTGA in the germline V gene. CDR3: CASSFGGRDIQDF. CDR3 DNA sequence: TGTGCCAGCAGCTTTGGGGGTAGAGACATTCAGGACTTC. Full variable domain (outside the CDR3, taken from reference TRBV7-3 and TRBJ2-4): GAGVSQTPSNKVTEKGKYVELRCDPISGHTALYWYRQSLGQGPEFLIYFQGTGAADDSGLPNDRFFAVRPEGSVSTLKIQRTERGDSAVYLCASSFGGRDIQDFGAGTRLSVL.

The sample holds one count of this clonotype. CDR3 protein: CASSLSGPLGDTQYF. The CDR3 DNA reads TGTGCCAGCAGCCTTAGCGGTCCCCTGGGCGATACGCAGTATTTT. The chain couples TRBV7-2 to TRBJ2-3; D possibly corresponds to TRBD2 (6 bases). V lost 5 bases and J lost 6, with 18 bases in between. Germline V gene data show CDR1 as SGHTA and CDR2 as FQGNSA. This CDR3 comprises 15 residues.

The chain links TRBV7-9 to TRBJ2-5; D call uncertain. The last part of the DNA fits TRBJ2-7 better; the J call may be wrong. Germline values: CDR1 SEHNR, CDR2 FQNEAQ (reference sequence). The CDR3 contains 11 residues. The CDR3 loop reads CASSLADEQYF. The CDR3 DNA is TGTGCCAGCAGCTTAGCTGACGAGCAGTACTTC.